A selection of T cell receptor beta chains follows, all from one sample in a study of PD-1 blockade in mismatch repair-deficient tumors. The data were produced by immunoSEQ multiplex PCR, yet TCRdb's version contains in-frame clones alone and is incomplete. The table shows more than 40,000 clones, with about 84% occurring only once. The input for sequencing was peripheral blood, taken approximately 20 weeks after starting pembrolizumab. The source is an adult with mismatch repair-deficient cancer. Both conserved end residues are part of each CDR3. The order of the fields is J gene, D gene, clone size, V gene, CDR3 DNA, CDR3 protein. D genes are given only for firm matches. The size field is filled for only some rows; it gives once, few, many or a size class.

TRBJ1-5,NA,few,TRBV14,TGTGCCAGCAGCCAACCCATCCGGGGCCCTCCGCATTTT,CASSQPIRGPPHF
TRBJ2-7,NA,NA,TRBV18,TGTGCCAGCTCACCAACAGGAAGGCTATGGGAGCAGTACTTC,CASSPTGRLWEQYF
TRBJ2-2,NA,medium-sized,TRBV4-1,TGCGCCAGCAGCCAAGTGGGACAGAACACCGGGGAGCTGTTTTTT,CASSQVGQNTGELFF
TRBJ2-1,NA,NA,TRBV28,TGTGCCAGCTTTTTGGGGGGCTCGCGGGAGCAGTTCTTC,CASFLGGSREQFF
TRBJ1-4,NA,NA,TRBV9,TGTGCCAGCAGCGCAGAAGCGACTAATGAAAAACTGTTTTTT,CASSAEATNEKLFF
TRBJ1-2,NA,few,TRBV28,TGTGCCAGCAGTTCTAACAGTAACTATGGCTACACCTTC,CASSSNSNYGYTF
TRBJ1-4,TRBD1,few,TRBV7-8,TGTGCCAGCAGCTTCCGGGACAGGGGGCTTGAAAAACTGTTTTTT,CASSFRDRGLEKLFF
TRBJ1-1,TRBD1,NA,TRBV6-5,TGTGCCAGCAGTTACTCGGGACAGCTTCCTGAAGCTTTCTTT,CASSYSGQLPEAFF
TRBJ2-7,NA,NA,TRBV29-1,TGCAGCGTCGGTGGAAACTACGAGCAGTACTTC,CSVGGNYEQYF
TRBJ1-1,TRBD1,few,TRBV6-4,TGTGCCAGCAGTCCTACAGGGGACACTGAAGCTTTCTTT,CASSPTGDTEAFF
TRBJ1-1,NA,NA,TRBV30,TGTGCCTGGAGTGTAGGGGGGAACACTGAAGCTTTCTTT,CAWSVGGNTEAFF
TRBJ1-2,TRBD1,NA,TRBV7-9,TGTGCCAGCAGCTTAGAGATTCAGGGGGTTGGCTACACCTTC,CASSLEIQGVGYTF
TRBJ2-7,TRBD2,few,TRBV7-2,TGTGCCAGCAGCTTTTCAAGCGGGGTCGAGCAGTACTTC,CASSFSSGVEQYF
TRBJ2-3,NA,NA,TRBV11-2,TGTGCCAGCAGCTTTTCGGTCCGGCCCCAAGGCACAGATACGCAGTATTTT,CASSFSVRPQGTDTQYF
TRBJ1-2,NA,NA,TRBV7-9,TGTGCCAGCAGCCCAGCGACAGATTATTCTATCGGCTACACCTTC,CASSPATDYSIGYTF
TRBJ1-2,NA,few,TRBV4-2,TGTGCCAGCAGCCAAGTTTCCGTCCCACGCGGCTATGGCTACACCTTC,CASSQVSVPRGYGYTF
TRBJ1-4,NA,NA,TRBV4-1,TGCGCCAGCAGCCCTCTAGAGCACATCGGGTATGAAAAACTGTTTTTT,CASSPLEHIGYEKLFF
TRBJ2-1,NA,NA,TRBV7-9,TGTGCCAGCAGCTCCCAACTCAATGAGCAGTTCTTC,CASSSQLNEQFF
TRBJ2-7,NA,NA,TRBV2,TGTGCCAGCAGTGAAGCCGTGGGTACCTACGAGCAGTACTTC,CASSEAVGTYEQYF
TRBJ1-1,NA,NA,TRBV11-1,TGTGCCAGCAGGAACACCATGAACACTGAAGCTTTCTTT,CASRNTMNTEAFF
TRBJ2-3,NA,few,TRBV25-1,TGTGCCAGCAGCCCTGGTGGAGATACGCAGTATTTT,CASSPGGDTQYF
TRBJ2-3,NA,NA,TRBV5-1,TGCGCCAGCAGCTTGGTTCTGGGGGCGAGTACAGATACGCAGTATTTT,CASSLVLGASTDTQYF
TRBJ1-1,NA,NA,TRBV10-3,TGTGCCATCAGAGGGGCGGGCACTGAAGCTTTCTTT,CAIRGAGTEAFF
TRBJ1-2,NA,NA,TRBV5-1,TGCGCCAGCAGCAAAGGCTTCAACTATGGCTACACCTTC,CASSKGFNYGYTF
TRBJ2-7,NA,once,TRBV11-2,TGTGCCAGCAGGTTTGGAGGGGGTGCCTACGAGCAGTACTTC,CASRFGGGAYEQYF
TRBJ1-5,NA,NA,TRBV28,TGTGCCAGCAGTTTAGATAGACAGGTGCCTAATCAGCCCCAGCATTTT,CASSLDRQVPNQPQHF
TRBJ1-5,TRBD1,NA,TRBV9,TGTGCCAGCAGCGTTAGGAGTAAAACCCCCGGGACAGAGACAAGCAATCAGCCCCAGCATTTT,CASSVRSKTPGTETSNQPQHF
TRBJ2-7,NA,NA,TRBV4-1,TGCGCCAGCAGCCAAGGAGAGCGAAACGAGCAGTACTTC,CASSQGERNEQYF
TRBJ2-7,TRBD1,NA,TRBV30,TGTGCCTGGACTATGACAGGGGTAACCTACGAGCAGTACTTC,CAWTMTGVTYEQYF
TRBJ1-2,NA,NA,TRBV27,TGTGCCAGCAGTTTAGATGGAAGGGGCTACACCTTC,CASSLDGRGYTF
TRBJ2-7,TRBD2,NA,TRBV7-9,TGTGCCAGCAGCTTGCCTAGCGGGAGTGGTGTAAACGAGCAGTACTTC,CASSLPSGSGVNEQYF
TRBJ1-1,TRBD1,NA,TRBV7-2,TGTGCCAGCAGCTTAAAGGGACAGGGGACCGAAGCTTTCTTT,CASSLKGQGTEAFF
TRBJ1-4,NA,NA,TRBV27,TGTGCCAGCAGTTTAGGACTGGATTCGGATCGCTTTTTT,CASSLGLDSDRFF
TRBJ2-7,NA,NA,TRBV18,TGTGCCAGCTCACCACTCAGATCCTACGAGCAGTACTTC,CASSPLRSYEQYF
TRBJ1-1,NA,NA,TRBV27,TGTGCCAGCAGTTTATCCGGGAGGGAAGCTTTCTTT,CASSLSGREAFF
TRBJ1-5,NA,NA,TRBV7-9,TGTGCCAGCAGCTTAGTCGTGGACAGAAATCAGCCCCAGCATTTT,CASSLVVDRNQPQHF
TRBJ1-2,NA,NA,TRBV7-3,TGTGCCAGCAGCTTAGCGCCTAACTATGGCTACACCTTC,CASSLAPNYGYTF
TRBJ2-1,NA,NA,TRBV6-5,TGTGCCAGCAGCTTGACAAGGTACAATGAGCAGTTCTTC,CASSLTRYNEQFF
TRBJ1-5,TRBD1,NA,TRBV6-6,TGTGCCAGCAGTTACTTTGGACAGGGGGCTCGGCAGCCCCAGCATTTT,CASSYFGQGARQPQHF
TRBJ2-2,TRBD2,once,TRBV12-5,TGTGCTAGTGGTCCTACCCTAGCGGCGAACACCGGGGAGCTGTTTTTT,CASGPTLAANTGELFF
TRBJ2-2,TRBD1,NA,TRBV28,TGTGCCAGCAGTTTAAGACAGGGGACCGGGGAGCTGTTTTTT,CASSLRQGTGELFF
TRBJ2-1,TRBD2,NA,TRBV28,TGTGCCAGCAGTCCCCAACTAGCGGCTTCCTACAATGAGCAGTTCTTC,CASSPQLAASYNEQFF
TRBJ1-5,NA,NA,TRBV4-3,TGCGCCAGCAGCCAAGAGGCTTGGCAGCCCCAGCATTTT,CASSQEAWQPQHF
TRBJ1-3,NA,NA,TRBV4-3,TGCGCCAGCAGCCAAGATAGGACCGGCTCTGGAAACACCATATATTTT,CASSQDRTGSGNTIYF
TRBJ1-1,NA,once,TRBV11-2,TGTGCCAGCAGCTCCCTTGGGAAGGGGAGGCCATCTGAAGCTTTCTTT,CASSSLGKGRPSEAFF
TRBJ2-1,TRBD2,NA,TRBV5-8,TGTGCCAGCAGCTCAGGACTAGCGGGTGCTGAGCAGTTCTTC,CASSSGLAGAEQFF
TRBJ2-1,NA,NA,TRBV19,TGTGCCAGTACCCGAAGGGACCTATACAATGAGCAGTTCTTC,CASTRRDLYNEQFF
TRBJ1-5,NA,few,TRBV2,TGTGCCAGCACCCGAACGGCAGGGGCCAATCAGCCCCAGCATTTT,CASTRTAGANQPQHF
TRBJ2-1,NA,NA,TRBV7-2,TGTGCCAGCAGCTTATGGGGGAGCAATGAGCAGTTCTTC,CASSLWGSNEQFF
TRBJ2-5,NA,NA,TRBV5-1,TGCGCCAGCAGCTTGACCGGACCCCCAGGGGAAGAGACCCAGTACTTC,CASSLTGPPGEETQYF
TRBJ1-1,NA,NA,TRBV14,TGTGCCAGCAGCCAGCAGGGGAGGTACACTGAAGCTTTCTTT,CASSQQGRYTEAFF